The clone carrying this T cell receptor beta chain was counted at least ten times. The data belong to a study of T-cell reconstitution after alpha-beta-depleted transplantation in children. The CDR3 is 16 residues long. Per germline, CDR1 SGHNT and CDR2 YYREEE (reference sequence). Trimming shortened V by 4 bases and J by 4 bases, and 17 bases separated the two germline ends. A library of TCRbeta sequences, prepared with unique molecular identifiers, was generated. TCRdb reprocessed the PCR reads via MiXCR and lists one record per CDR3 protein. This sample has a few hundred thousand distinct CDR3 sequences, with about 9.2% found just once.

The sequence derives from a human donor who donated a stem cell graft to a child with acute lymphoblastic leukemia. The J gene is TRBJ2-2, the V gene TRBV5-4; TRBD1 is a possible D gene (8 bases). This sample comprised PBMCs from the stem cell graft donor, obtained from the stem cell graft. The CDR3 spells CASSPGGQVSTGELFF. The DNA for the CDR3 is TGTGCCAGCAGCCCGGGGGGACAGGTGTCCACCGGGGAGCTGTTTTTT. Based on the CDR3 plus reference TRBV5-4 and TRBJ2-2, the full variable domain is ETGVTQSPTHLIKTRGQQVTLRCSSQSGHNTVSWYQQALGQGPQFIFQYYREEENGRGNFPPRFSGLQFPNYSSELNVNALELDDSALYLCASSPGGQVSTGELFFGEGSRLTVL.